Below are 8 T cell receptor beta chains sequenced from a single sample in a study of T cells in localized non-small cell lung cancer. Repertoires were generated with immunoSEQ multiplex PCR, while TCRdb's copy carries only in-frame clones and drops some. Among 20,000 to 30,000 clones listed, roughly 90% were seen once. The sample consisted of peripheral blood, taken before any cancer treatment. The receptors derive from a female donor aged 60 or older with stage II squamous cell lung carcinoma.

This rearrangement joins TRBV11-1 to TRBJ2-1, with D possibly being TRBD1 or TRBD2 (5 bases each). Germline V gene data show CDR1 as SGHAT and CDR2 as FQDESV (reference sequence). CDR3 length: 13 residues. The V gene lost 5 bases and the J gene lost 3 bases, with 8 bases spanning the gap. In DNA, the CDR3 is TGTGCCAGCAGCCGGGACGGCTACAATGAGCAGTTCTTC. Translation gives CASSRDGYNEQFF.

The gene calls are TRBV5-1 and TRBJ2-7; possibly TRBD1 for D (6 bases). CDR3 length equals 14 residues. Trimming shortened V by 4 bases and J by 4 bases, and 15 bases separated the two germline ends. Germline-derived CDR1 and CDR2 are SGHRS and YFSETQ. The CDR3, as DNA: TGCGCCAGCAGCCAAACAGGGATAGGTTACGAGCAGTACTTC. Translated, it gives CASSQTGIGYEQYF.

The gene calls are TRBV5-1 and TRBJ1-2; no clear D. The CDR3 is 14 residues long. The V gene's germline CDR1 is SGHRS and CDR2 YFSETQ. V was clipped by 4 bases and J by 3 bases, with 13 bases between them. The CDR3 nucleotides are TGCGCCAGCAGCCTGTCCCACGGGGACTATGGCTACACCTTC. Amino acids: CASSLSHGDYGYTF.

This chain joins TRBV27 and TRBJ1-3, with 10 bases identical to TRBD1. J was trimmed by 3 bases and V by 6 bases; bases with no gene match: 2. The CDR3 is made up of 14 amino acids. The germline CDR1 and CDR2 sequences are MNHEY and SMNVEV (reference sequence). CDR3 sequence reads: CASRGTGVGNTIYF. CDR3 coding DNA: TGTGCCAGCAGGGGGACAGGGGTTGGAAACACCATATATTTT.

Of note for this clone: One end of the junction varies from germline; a read error may be responsible. The chain employs TRBV5-1 and TRBJ1-1, with D tentatively TRBD1 (6 bases). CDR1 is SGHRS and CDR2 is YFSETQ in the germline V gene. The CDR3 loop spans 14 amino acids. The CDR3: CASSLGGPDTEAFF. For the CDR3, the DNA is TGCGCCAGCAGTTTGGGGGGCCCAGACACTGAAGCTTTCTTT. Variable domain in full (rest from reference TRBV5-1 and TRBJ1-1): KAGVTQTPRYLIKTRGQQVTLSCSPISGHRSVSWYQQTPGQGLQFLFEYFSETQRNKGNFPGRFSGRQFSNSRSEMNVSTLELGDSALYLCASSLGGPDTEAFFGQGTRLTVV.

The V gene is TRBV6-5, the J gene TRBJ2-7; D gene uncertain. Germline V gives CDR1 MNHEY, CDR2 SVGAGI. The germline V and J ends were trimmed by 3 bases and 1 base, with 16 bases remaining between them. The length of the CDR3 is 16 residues. The CDR3 sequence: CASSYSTLTRSYEQYF. The CDR3 bases are TGTGCCAGCAGTTATTCCACCCTGACCCGATCCTACGAGCAGTACTTC.

This chain links TRBV19 with TRBJ2-7; TRBD2 matches at 7 bases. This CDR3 is 13 amino acids long. The V and J ends lost 6 bases and 2 bases, in that order; junction bases with no gene match: 4. Germline V lookup: CDR1 LNHDA, CDR2 SQIVND (reference sequence). The DNA for the CDR3 is TGTGCCAGTAGCCTCCGGGGGGCCTACGAGCAGTACTTC. Amino acids: CASSLRGAYEQYF.

This clone was recorded once. V is TRBV7-2 and J is TRBJ1-5; TRBD1 matches 7 bases. J gave up 3 bases and V 6 bases, and 8 bases lay outside the gene matches. This CDR3 is 15 amino acids long. Germline CDR1 SGHTA, CDR2 FQGNSA. Here the CDR3 reads CASRATGTANQPQHF. The CDR3 DNA follows: TGTGCCAGCAGAGCTACCGGGACAGCCAATCAGCCCCAGCATTTT.